This T cell receptor beta chain came from a study of a mutant IDH1 vaccine in newly diagnosed glioma. Whole-study context: Before enrollment, patients got radiotherapy alone, temozolomide alone, or mostly the combination. Study findings and constraints: The occurrence of vaccine-induced immune responses was seen in 90% to 95% of patients.

Germline values: CDR1 GTSNPN, CDR2 SVGIG (reference sequence). Trimming pared 8 bases from V and 4 bases from J, leaving 11 bases between. This CDR3 is 11 amino acids long. Time point given: baseline, week 1 (first vaccination visit). Regarding treatment: pre-vaccination baseline after standard-of-care therapy. Those who donated had recent WHO grade 3 or 4 IDH1-mutant, ATRX-lost astrocytomas. As for this clone: What it binds is not known.

Assay used: immunoSEQ multiplex PCR; TCRdb lists only in-frame clones, some missing. The top ten clones hold 15% to 20% of a sample with roughly 41,000 clones, 80% to 95% of them seen once. This TCR derives from a man in his late teens or twenties with glioma. The chain recombines TRBV30 with TRBJ1-2, with D perhaps TRBD1 (5 bases). The input for sequencing was PBMCs, taken from a glioma patient treated with radiotherapy, temozolomide or both. CDR3 DNA sequence: TGTGCCCTTCGGACAAGCTATGGCTACACCTTC. Encoded protein: CALRTSYGYTF.